This T cell receptor (beta chain) was profiled in a study of cytomegalovirus exposure and HLA in healthy donors (dated by TCRdb to 2016 to 2017). In terms of the full investigation: An earlier analysis of approximately 640 of the donors reported 250 to 350 Gb of sequence data and 117 million unique TCR beta sequences from about 179 million T cells. Roughly 290 gigabases of sequencing data and roughly 80 million unique TCR sequences made up an early release that covered fewer than 650 HLA-typed donors. All discovery cohort repertoires had been generated using a single sequencing platform. The study was designed to test whether signatures of past pathogen exposure could be identified by cataloging public T cell receptors. Donor age, sex, ethnicity and CMV serostatus were compiled alongside the repertoire data. Besides the first cohort of approximately 670 subjects, a separate validation cohort made up of 120 or so different subjects was used. An earlier analysis of 587 of the donors used high-throughput TCR beta sequencing to judge whether each TCR beta V gene segment behaved as functional or pseudogenic. In a later analysis, previously published TCR beta repertoires from about 670 donors were re-analyzed and high-resolution HLA genotyping was added so that TCR occurrence patterns could be studied. Rather than drawing on any new phenotypic data, the later analysis identified candidate immune exposures from TCR beta sequences and the way those sequences occurred across donors. High-throughput TCR immunosequencing, statistical association of individual TCRs with disease status, and machine learning were combined to predict cytomegalovirus infection status. The number of donors typed differed by locus, with 629-630 for A, B, C, DRB1 and DQB1, roughly 520 for DQA1, some 570 for DPA1, and under 490 for DPB1. The study profiled the T cell repertoires of 666 subjects by immunosequencing and related them to cytomegalovirus serostatus. A later genetic analysis used genome-wide SNP genotypes for about 55% of the 666 donors, treating that subset as a discovery cohort. The genetic ancestry cluster associated with self-reported Caucasian donors included over 65% of the 350 to 500 genotyped donors. Roughly five DR-DQ haplotypes were handled as single units for association and clustering because linkage in the cohort was strong. Both class I and class II loci were covered by HLA typing, at four-digit resolution. On average, roughly 240,000 unique TCR beta nucleotide sequences were sequenced per donor among 398 genotyped donors of the cohort, with roughly 20% of those sequences being non-productive.

Findings and caveats that apply to the study as a whole: Correlated functional status among segregating V segments might reflect linkage disequilibrium, but an unknown experimental factor could not be ruled out. A further reported finding was that TCR beta sequences accurately predicted the HLA-A and HLA-B alleles for most subjects in the first cohort. The cohort was sequenced for TCR beta chains only, and without alpha or paired-chain data the features that could be detected were limited. In an earlier analysis of some 540 of the donors, most TCR beta V segments appeared in productive rearrangements about 90% or about 30% of the time, broadly matching IMGT annotations. A total of fewer than 200 TCR beta chains were listed by the study as associated with cytomegalovirus. A later genetic analysis reported fewer N-insertions in productive TCRs among donors in an Asian-associated ancestry cluster than the roughly 650-donor mean. In vitro tests confirmed that three of the cytomegalovirus-associated TCR beta chains recognize cytomegalovirus antigens. According to a later analysis, TCR association rates differed among HLA loci, with DRB1 alleles showing the most associated TCRs and HLA-C alleles showing the fewest. Strong co-occurrence of HLA alleles, especially DR and DQ, made assigning TCR associations to individual alleles difficult. Sequencing depth was assumed to be roughly uniform across donors in the presence/absence analyses, though that assumption may not hold. Because counts were too low, 15 to 20 rarely observed V segments, including chromosome 9 orphons, were excluded from the earlier analysis of under 650 of the donors. HLA typing was unavailable for some donors at each locus, so association tests used only the typed subset. Because the 87-base-pair reads could not distinguish some IMGT-functional V segments, including TRBV6-2 and TRBV6-3, those segments were excluded. The sequencing pipeline was judged likely to have produced a cluster of highly shared sequence variants as a technical artifact. Several of the top co-occurrence clusters appeared to be linked to parvovirus B19, influenza, CMV and Epstein-Barr virus, according to a later analysis. For the cohort, immune exposure information was limited to CMV serostatus. Across donors, most TCR sequences were observed very rarely, whereas some public TCRs were present in many individuals. The authors suggested that the approach could potentially be extended to other disease states and immunological phenotypes. In a later analysis, HLA-associated TCR beta chains were found to be more clonally expanded and to have lower generation probabilities than equally common non-associated chains. A later analysis associated roughly 17,000 TCR beta sequences with specific HLA alleles at a false discovery rate of 0.05. Most CMV-associated TCR beta chains appeared to be HLA-restricted in a later analysis, and the HLA associations seemed to be driven largely by CMV exposure. In a later genetic analysis, a missense DCLRE1C variant was associated with V-gene and J-gene trimming of TCR beta chains, and the association was replicated in an independent cohort. Cytomegalovirus status was reported to be diagnosed by the classifier with high specificity and sensitivity in both the original and validation cohorts.

The junction carries 13 bases between V and J, which are trimmed by 7 bases and 9 bases respectively. There are 13 amino acids in the CDR3, from cysteine to phenylalanine inclusive. Only the CDR3 portion is preserved as DNA: 39 bases, with reading frame beginning at the first base. CDR1 and CDR2 were assigned from the germline V gene as MNHNS and SASEGT. The cohort was made up of roughly 670 healthy bone marrow donors. At the time of sampling, every cohort member was nominally healthy, though immune exposures that went unrecorded were likely present. The donor tested CMV seronegative and was one of the 352 seronegative cohort members. A peripheral blood sample was provided by each donor, and peripheral blood mononuclear cells were used for TCR beta sequencing. Genomic DNA extraction from the blood cell samples was performed with the Qiagen DNeasy Blood Extraction Kit. In the case of this clone: Its specific antigen is unknown.

The library came from the immunoSEQ multiplex PCR assay. A mixture of 60 forward primers for TCR Vbeta segments and 13 reverse primers for TCR Jbeta segments was used in the multiplex PCR. The CDR3 region of rearranged TCR beta genes was amplified from genomic DNA with a multiplex PCR assay. The Illumina HiSeq System was used to sequence the amplified TCR beta libraries as 87-base-pair reads. Regarding the original processing steps: In a later analysis, 77 million or so unique TCR beta chains were counted across the roughly 610 repertoires, and approximately 9.9 million of these chains were shared by at least two donors. To remove PCR and sequencing errors, raw reads were error-corrected and collapsed into unique sequences using a nearest-neighbor algorithm that merged closely related sequences. CDR3 sequences were aligned to IMGT reference sequences to assign V, D and J gene segments. Each retained sequence needed at least a six-nucleotide match to both a V gene segment and a J gene segment. Rearrangements were classified as productive when the CDR3 lacked stop codons and remained in frame with V and J, and all other rearrangements were classified as non-productive. Following IMGT convention, CDR3 was defined as the stretch from the second conserved V-encoded cysteine up to the conserved J-encoded phenylalanine. The earlier analysis of about 500 of the donors excluded sequences that lacked an unambiguous match to a single V gene segment. An earlier analysis of a few hundred of the donors classified V segments as functional when productive rearrangements were above 56.7% and as segregating when the standard deviation between donors was above 5%. A statistical classification framework was built for diagnosing cytomegalovirus status from the catalog of TCR beta chain sequences. A later analysis assigned V and J genes by comparing TCR nucleotide sequences with IMGT/GENE-DB human TR gene sequences. The TCRdist pipeline was used in a later analysis to assign CDR3 sequences and most-parsimonious VDJ recombination scenarios. In a later analysis, every TCR beta chain was defined by the combination of its CDR3 amino acid sequence and its V-gene family, and reads without a unique V-gene family were dropped. In a later analysis, fewer than 650 highly shared, low-generation-probability nucleotide sequences were removed to address suspected cross-contamination and a sequencing artifact. In a later analysis, a clonal expansion index was calculated for each public chain from normalized within-repertoire ranks of inferred template counts. In a later analysis, generation probabilities were computed using a VDJ recombination model fitted to out-of-frame rearrangements, and the results were checked against IGoR. A later analysis scored TCR-TCR, TCR-HLA and TCR-CMV co-occurrence with hypergeometric tests, applying a repertoire-size bias correction to TCR pairs. False discovery rates were estimated in a later analysis by permuting HLA or CMV assignments 20 times. A later analysis grouped co-occurring TCRs with DBSCAN, adding TCRdist sequence similarity when clustering within HLA-allele-positive subsets. Co-occurrence clustering excluded repertoires with fewer than 30,000 or more than 120,000 public chains, plus five with anomalous nucleotide sharing. As stored in TCRdb, this immuneACCESS dataset retains in-frame rearrangements with V and J assigned. A fraction of the clones does not appear; measured against another copy, unresolved V genes explain less than half of the discrepancy, and the remainder lacks a known reason. V, J and clone size reflect that table, while D and trimming were determined from the DNA. This specimen's table enumerates approximately 42,000 clones. The top ten constitute roughly 7.3% of the sample.

The chain is encoded by TRBV6-1 joined to TRBJ1-6, with the D gene uncertain. Sample: PBMCs. The TCR comes from a male donor in good health and CMV-seronegative. The CDR3 region has the sequence CASNHGSGSPLHF. The DNA reads TGTGCCAGCAACCATGGCTCGGGTTCACCCCTCCACTTT.